A selection of T cell receptor beta chains follows, all from one sample in a study of early T cells in non-severe SARS-CoV-2 infection. TCRdb reprocessed the 5' RACE reads with MiXCR, giving one entry per CDR3 protein. The sample lists tens of thousands of distinct CDR3 sequences, less than 9.5% seen once, with approximately 3.6% in the top ten. Source material: whole blood. Receptors were obtained from an adult who was a healthcare worker with PCR-confirmed SARS-CoV-2 infection or an uninfected control (not recorded which). The CDR3 runs from the conserved cysteine through the conserved F or W. The D gene is left open where the match is weak. Size tells how often a clone was seen (once, few, many) or the class of an expanded clone, and some rows leave it out.

V: TRBV6-4; D: TRBD1; J: TRBJ2-2; size: many; CDR3: CASSDSRDRDTGELFF; DNA: TGTGCCAGCAGTGACTCGAGGGACAGGGACACCGGGGAGCTGTTTTTT
V: TRBV28; D: TRBD1; J: TRBJ2-7; size: many; CDR3: CASTVGAGGEQYF; DNA: TGTGCCAGCACCGTAGGGGCAGGGGGTGAGCAGTACTTC
V: TRBV28; D: TRBD2; J: TRBJ2-1; size: many; CDR3: CASSSWTSGRGDEQFF; DNA: TGTGCCAGCAGTTCCTGGACTAGCGGGAGAGGCGATGAGCAGTTCTTC
V: TRBV2; D: TRBD2; J: TRBJ2-1; size: NA; CDR3: CASSLTSGLYNEQFF; DNA: TGTGCCAGCAGTCTAACTAGCGGTCTTTACAATGAGCAGTTCTTC
V: TRBV29-1; D: NA; J: TRBJ2-3; size: NA; CDR3: CSGSTTHSDTQYF; DNA: TGCAGCGGGTCTACTACACATTCGGATACGCAGTATTTT
V: TRBV28; D: NA; J: TRBJ1-5; size: many; CDR3: CATARQDPNQPQHF; DNA: TGTGCCACCGCCAGACAGGACCCAAATCAGCCCCAGCATTTT
V: TRBV28; D: TRBD2; J: TRBJ2-7; size: NA; CDR3: CASTRGSAGVWEQYF; DNA: TGTGCCAGCACCCGAGGGTCAGCGGGAGTGTGGGAGCAGTACTTC
V: TRBV29-1; D: NA; J: TRBJ2-3; size: few; CDR3: CQGGTDTQYF; DNA: TGCCAGGGTGGCACAGATACGCAGTATTTT
V: TRBV27; D: NA; J: TRBJ2-5; size: many; CDR3: CASIEGKTQYF; DNA: TGTGCCAGCATCGAGGGAAAGACCCAGTACTTC
V: TRBV7-8; D: TRBD2; J: TRBJ2-2; size: NA; CDR3: CASSPSGTNTGELFF; DNA: TGTGCCAGCAGTCCTAGCGGGACGAACACCGGGGAGCTGTTTTTT
V: TRBV18; D: NA; J: TRBJ2-7; size: few; CDR3: CASSPQGGWSYEQYF; DNA: TGTGCCAGCTCCCCTCAGGGGGGTTGGTCCTACGAGCAGTACTTC
V: TRBV6-5; D: TRBD1; J: TRBJ1-2; size: few; CDR3: CASSYTGQGGGYTF; DNA: TGTGCCAGCAGTTACACAGGACAGGGGGGAGGCTACACCTTC
V: TRBV12-3/TRBV12-4; D: TRBD1; J: TRBJ1-4; size: few; CDR3: CASSSGQGASEKLFF; DNA: TGTGCCAGCAGTTCGGGACAGGGGGCGAGCGAAAAACTGTTTTTT
V: TRBV20-1; D: NA; J: TRBJ2-2; size: few; CDR3: CSARSGTNTGELFF; DNA: TGCAGTGCTAGGTCGGGGACGAACACCGGGGAGCTGTTTTTT
V: TRBV7-9; D: NA; J: TRBJ2-2; size: many; CDR3: CASRDTGELFF; DNA: TGTGCCAGCAGGGACACCGGGGAGCTGTTTTTT
V: TRBV4-1; D: TRBD1; J: TRBJ1-1; size: many; CDR3: CASSLRGGSEAFF; DNA: TGCGCCAGCAGCCTCCGAGGGGGCAGTGAAGCTTTCTTT
V: TRBV27; D: TRBD1; J: TRBJ2-3; size: many; CDR3: CAVGDRGPTDTQYF; DNA: TGTGCCGTGGGGGACAGGGGGCCCACAGATACGCAGTATTTT
V: TRBV5-6; D: TRBD2; J: TRBJ2-1; size: many; CDR3: CASSLGLAGVSNEQFF; DNA: TGTGCCAGCAGCTTGGGACTAGCGGGAGTCAGCAATGAGCAGTTCTTC
V: TRBV5-1; D: TRBD2; J: TRBJ2-1; size: NA; CDR3: CASSSSLAGSYNEQFF; DNA: TGCGCCAGCAGCTCCTCACTAGCGGGCTCCTACAATGAGCAGTTCTTC
V: TRBV11-2; D: TRBD2; J: TRBJ2-1; size: NA; CDR3: CASSLGTSDYNEQFF; DNA: TGTGCCAGCAGCTTGGGGACTAGCGACTACAATGAGCAGTTCTTC
V: TRBV28; D: NA; J: TRBJ2-3; size: many; CDR3: CASSYVADTQYF; DNA: TGTGCCAGCAGCTACGTTGCAGATACGCAGTATTTT